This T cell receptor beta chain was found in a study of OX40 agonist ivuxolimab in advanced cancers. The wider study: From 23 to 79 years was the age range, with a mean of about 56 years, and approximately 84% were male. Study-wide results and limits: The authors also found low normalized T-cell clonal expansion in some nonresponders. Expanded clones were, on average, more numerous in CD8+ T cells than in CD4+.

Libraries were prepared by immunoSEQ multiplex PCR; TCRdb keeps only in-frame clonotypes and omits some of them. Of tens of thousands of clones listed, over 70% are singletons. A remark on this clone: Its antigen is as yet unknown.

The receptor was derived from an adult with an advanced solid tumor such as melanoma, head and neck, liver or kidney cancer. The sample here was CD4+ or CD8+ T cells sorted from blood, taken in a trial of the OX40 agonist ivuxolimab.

The CDR3 sequence is CASSRGLRSSTGELFF. The CDR3 DNA reads as TGTGCCAGCTCTCGGGGGCTCAGGTCGAGCACCGGGGAGCTGTTTTTT. V gene TRBV27 combines with J gene TRBJ2-2; D is perhaps TRBD1 or TRBD2 (6 bases each). The ends were cut back, 8 bases at V and 4 bases at J, with 20 bases in the middle. The germline CDR1 and CDR2 sequences are MNHEY and SMNVEV (reference sequence). The CDR3 covers 16 residues.